This record concerns one T cell receptor (beta chain) sequence. This clonotype was seen a handful of times. The clone's antigen remains unknown. Base-call qualities are not available, and no considerably larger clone is one nucleotide away. The sample belongs to a study of response to subunit inactivated influenza vaccine (dated by TCRdb to about 2018). Turning to the overall study: To follow how T cells responded to a trivalent subunit inactivated influenza vaccine, the researchers relied on deep quantitative profiling of the T cell receptor repertoire.

The library was obtained by RT-PCR. The listed sequencing device is Illumina HiSeq 2500. TCRdb reworked the public reads: Q25 trimming with fastp, MiXCR clone assembly, productive beta chains retained. Identical CDR3 proteins give one entry, which carries the most common genes and DNA. Present in this sample are 590,000 or so distinct CDR3 sequences, 13% to 15% of which were seen just once. The top ten clones comprise 7.5% to 9% of the sample. The CDR3 covers 14 residues, taking in both the cysteine and the phenylalanine. The kept DNA is CDR3 alone, 42 bases in frame from the first base. Sequences DFQATT (CDR1) and SNEGSKA (CDR2) are obtained from the germline V gene (reference sequence). The germline V and J ends show losses of 0 bases and 9 bases respectively, and no gene match explains 6 bases of the junction. Results the study describes overall, beyond this receptor: The authors suggested that each seasonal influenza vaccination may recruit only a limited number of new T cells.

The chain joins TRBV20-1 to TRBJ2-1; TRBD2 lines up with 9 middle nucleotides. Sequences were derived from PBMCs from blood, sampled 14 to 15 days before vaccination. This sequence originates from a man aged 45-65 years who received an inactivated influenza vaccine. Donor details come from another sample of the same person, matched by shared clones. CDR3 protein: CSARDSGSGVEQFF. The DNA is TGCAGTGCTAGAGATAGCGGGAGCGGGGTTGAGCAGTTCTTC.